This TCR beta chain was sequenced in a study of Ad26.COV2.S vaccination and SARS-CoV-2 variants. Per germline, CDR1 SGHDN and CDR2 FVKESK. The CDR3 loop spans 15 amino acids. Trimming took off 1 base at V and 8 bases at J, with 12 bases between the two ends. Profiled with immunoSEQ multiplex PCR; TCRdb holds only in-frame clones, not every one. The sample lists about 390,000 clones, approximately 86% occurring once. Treatment defined: about 20 received Ad26.COV2.S at low or high dose, single or two shots; 5 received placebo; per-sample allocation not given. On day 63 after the first injection, vaccine and placebo recipients gave samples. Vaccination employed an Ad26 vector expressing the Wuhan-strain SARS-CoV-2 spike.

This material consisted of peripheral blood, taken in a trial of Ad26.COV2.S vaccine versus placebo. The chain combines TRBV14 with TRBJ1-6; D is ambiguous. This receptor was identified in a person aged 18 to 59 who received the Ad26.COV2.S COVID-19 vaccine or a placebo. CDR3 in DNA: TGTGCCAGCAGCCAAGGGTGGATATTTGATTCACCCCTCCACTTT. It encodes CASSQGWIFDSPLHF.